Listed below are T cell receptor beta chains from one sample, sequenced in a study of cytomegalovirus exposure and HLA in healthy donors. This table comes from immunoSEQ multiplex PCR, and its TCRdb copy is limited to in-frame clones, with some not included. The sample carries under 250,000 clones, 90% to 95% recorded once. Sequencing input: PBMCs. These receptors were collected from a woman in her late teens or twenties in good health and CMV-seronegative. The CDR3 runs from the conserved cysteine through the conserved F or W. Each record gives: clone size, V gene, J gene, CDR3 length, D gene, CDR3 protein, CDR3 DNA. D genes are given only for firm matches. Expanded clones get a size class; other rows say once, few or many, or leave the size out.

size: .; V: TRBV19; J: TRBJ2-5; length: 15; D: .; CDR3: CASSIRGEGPVAQYF; DNA: TGTGCCAGTAGTATCAGGGGTGAAGGGCCAGTGGCCCAGTACTTC
size: .; V: TRBV19; J: TRBJ1-5; length: 16; D: TRBD1; CDR3: CASSVPGQGSGQPQHF; DNA: TGTGCCAGTAGTGTACCGGGACAGGGGTCCGGTCAGCCCCAGCATTTT
size: .; V: TRBV6-5; J: TRBJ1-3; length: 14; D: TRBD1; CDR3: CASSYGTGAPAIYF; DNA: TGTGCCAGCAGTTACGGGACAGGGGCCCCCGCCATATATTTT
size: .; V: TRBV12-5; J: TRBJ2-5; length: 17; D: TRBD2; CDR3: CASGLVLGTSGIETQYF; DNA: TGTGCTAGTGGTTTGGTCCTGGGGACTAGCGGTATAGAGACCCAGTACTTC
size: .; V: TRBV6-5; J: TRBJ2-7; length: 15; D: TRBD2; CDR3: CASSSVAGSYYEQYF; DNA: TGTGCCAGCAGTTCCGTAGCGGGATCCTACTACGAGCAGTACTTC
size: .; V: TRBV30; J: TRBJ1-2; length: 14; D: .; CDR3: CAWRGQGANYGYTF; DNA: TGTGCCTGGAGGGGGCAGGGTGCGAACTATGGCTACACCTTC
size: .; V: TRBV4-2; J: TRBJ2-2; length: 16; D: TRBD2; CDR3: CASSQELAGVAGELFF; DNA: TGTGCCAGCAGCCAAGAACTAGCGGGAGTGGCCGGGGAGCTGTTTTTT
size: .; V: TRBV5-6; J: TRBJ1-1; length: 16; D: TRBD1; CDR3: CASSLGMTGANTEAFF; DNA: TGTGCCAGCAGCTTGGGGATGACAGGGGCGAACACTGAAGCTTTCTTT
size: .; V: TRBV11-1; J: TRBJ1-1; length: 16; D: TRBD1; CDR3: CASSSKQGRIYTEAFF; DNA: TGTGCCAGCAGCTCAAAACAGGGGCGTATTTACACTGAAGCTTTCTTT
size: .; V: TRBV5-1; J: TRBJ1-4; length: 15; D: .; CDR3: CASSSGGTLNEKLFF; DNA: TGCGCCAGCAGCTCGGGCGGGACGTTGAATGAAAAACTGTTTTTT
size: .; V: TRBV5-1; J: TRBJ1-1; length: 14; D: TRBD1; CDR3: CASSPGGRGTEAFF; DNA: TGCGCCAGCAGCCCAGGGGGGAGAGGGACTGAAGCTTTCTTT
size: .; V: TRBV2; J: TRBJ2-7; length: 11; D: .; CDR3: CASRNYGEQYF; DNA: TGTGCCAGCAGGAACTATGGAGAGCAGTACTTC
size: once; V: TRBV2; J: TRBJ2-5; length: 13; D: .; CDR3: CASSWSNKETQYF; DNA: TGTGCCAGCAGCTGGAGTAATAAGGAGACCCAGTACTTC
size: .; V: TRBV18; J: TRBJ2-1; length: 16; D: .; CDR3: CASSPVADATYNEQFF; DNA: TGTGCCAGCTCACCAGTAGCGGATGCCACCTACAATGAGCAGTTCTTC
size: .; V: TRBV6-5; J: TRBJ2-2; length: 16; D: TRBD1; CDR3: CASSYEWGRGTGELFF; DNA: TGTGCCAGCAGTTACGAGTGGGGCAGGGGGACCGGGGAGCTGTTTTTT
size: .; V: TRBV30; J: TRBJ2-2; length: 14; D: .; CDR3: CAWTTWGGTGELFF; DNA: TGTGCCTGGACAACGTGGGGAGGCACCGGGGAGCTGTTTTTT
size: .; V: TRBV6-5; J: TRBJ2-2; length: 14; D: .; CDR3: CASRSSGVGGELFF; DNA: TGTGCCAGCAGATCCTCGGGGGTGGGCGGGGAGCTGTTTTTT
size: .; V: TRBV5-1; J: TRBJ2-3; length: 12; D: .; CDR3: CASSSTSETQYF; DNA: TGCGCCAGCAGCTCTACCTCGGAGACGCAGTATTTT
size: .; V: TRBV12-5; J: TRBJ2-1; length: 15; D: .; CDR3: CASGLISGVNDEQFF; DNA: TGTGCTAGTGGTTTGATATCAGGGGTTAACGATGAGCAGTTCTTC
size: .; V: TRBV10-3; J: TRBJ2-7; length: 13; D: TRBD2; CDR3: CAIRQGASGRAQF; DNA: TGTGCCATCAGACAGGGGGCTAGCGGGAGGGCCCAATTC
size: .; V: TRBV5-4; J: TRBJ2-5; length: 13; D: .; CDR3: CASSLGRLETQYF; DNA: TGTGCCAGCAGCTTGGGGAGGTTAGAGACCCAGTACTTC
size: .; V: TRBV7-2; J: TRBJ2-5; length: 14; D: TRBD1; CDR3: CASTVDRAKETQYF; DNA: TGTGCCAGCACCGTGGACAGGGCGAAAGAGACCCAGTACTTC
size: .; V: TRBV5-6; J: TRBJ2-7; length: 16; D: TRBD2; CDR3: CASSLVRLAGSYEQYF; DNA: TGTGCCAGCAGCTTGGTCCGACTAGCGGGTTCCTACGAGCAGTACTTC
size: .; V: TRBV6-4; J: TRBJ2-1; length: 14; D: TRBD2; CDR3: CASRTSGSGNEQFF; DNA: TGTGCCAGCCGAACTAGCGGGAGCGGCAATGAGCAGTTCTTC
size: once; V: TRBV10-3; J: TRBJ2-7; length: 14; D: TRBD2; CDR3: CATGTGLGTYEQYF; DNA: TGTGCCACGGGTACGGGACTAGGGACATACGAGCAGTACTTC
size: .; V: TRBV30; J: TRBJ1-2; length: 13; D: TRBD1; CDR3: CAWSSSGGTGYTF; DNA: TGTGCCTGGAGTAGTTCAGGGGGCACTGGCTACACCTTC
size: .; V: TRBV19; J: TRBJ1-2; length: 13; D: TRBD1; CDR3: CASNSAGGSGYTF; DNA: TGTGCCAGTAATAGTGCAGGGGGTAGTGGCTACACCTTC
size: .; V: TRBV13; J: TRBJ2-7; length: 16; D: TRBD2; CDR3: CASSSRAGGPIYEQYF; DNA: TGTGCCAGCAGCTCCCGAGCGGGAGGGCCTATCTACGAGCAGTACTTC
size: .; V: TRBV30; J: TRBJ1-1; length: 10; D: TRBD1; CDR3: CAGTGGLAFF; DNA: TGTGCCGGGACAGGGGGCCTAGCTTTCTTT
size: .; V: TRBV6-1; J: TRBJ1-4; length: 12; D: .; CDR3: CAKQGRSGKLFF; DNA: TGTGCCAAACAGGGAAGGAGCGGAAAACTGTTTTTT
size: .; V: TRBV30; J: TRBJ2-5; length: 14; D: TRBD1; CDR3: CARGSGGTGETQYF; DNA: TGTGCCCGGGGATCAGGGGGCACTGGGGAGACCCAGTACTTC
size: .; V: TRBV10-1; J: TRBJ1-1; length: 14; D: .; CDR3: CASSPAAGGTEAFF; DNA: TGCGCCAGCAGCCCTGCCGCCGGGGGCACTGAAGCTTTCTTT
size: .; V: TRBV29-1; J: TRBJ1-1; length: 16; D: .; CDR3: CSVGEGTRPLTTEAFF; DNA: TGCAGCGTTGGTGAGGGCACCAGACCCTTAACCACTGAAGCTTTCTTT
size: .; V: TRBV5-1; J: TRBJ2-7; length: 16; D: TRBD1; CDR3: CASSLGPVDRDYEQYF; DNA: TGCGCCAGCAGCTTGGGCCCGGTCGACAGGGACTACGAGCAGTACTTC
size: .; V: TRBV4-1; J: TRBJ1-2; length: 17; D: .; CDR3: CASSQEDGPQGSYGYTF; DNA: TGCGCCAGCAGCCAAGAAGATGGGCCGCAGGGATCCTATGGCTACACCTTC
size: once; V: TRBV5-4; J: TRBJ2-3; length: 15; D: TRBD2; CDR3: CASSSGESSTDTQYF; DNA: TGTGCCAGTTCTAGCGGGGAGTCGAGCACAGATACGCAGTATTTT
size: .; V: TRBV6-1; J: TRBJ2-5; length: 14; D: TRBD2; CDR3: CASSVLAGAETQYF; DNA: TGTGCCAGCAGTGTCCTAGCGGGAGCAGAGACCCAGTACTTC
size: .; V: TRBV6-1; J: TRBJ2-7; length: 14; D: .; CDR3: CASNDPRITHEQYF; DNA: TGTGCCAGCAACGATCCCAGGATAACCCACGAGCAGTACTTC
size: .; V: TRBV7-9; J: TRBJ2-7; length: 11; D: .; CDR3: CASSHSYEQYF; DNA: TGTGCCAGCAGCCACTCCTACGAGCAGTACTTC
size: .; V: TRBV6-5; J: TRBJ1-1; length: 14; D: TRBD1; CDR3: CASSSTGGHTEAFF; DNA: TGTGCCAGCAGTTCGACAGGGGGGCACACTGAAGCTTTCTTT
size: .; V: TRBV18; J: TRBJ2-7; length: 15; D: TRBD1; CDR3: CASSPGQGAGYEQYF; DNA: TGTGCCAGCTCACCGGGACAGGGGGCAGGCTACGAGCAGTACTTC
size: .; V: TRBV25-1; J: TRBJ2-1; length: 11; D: .; CDR3: CASSELYEQFF; DNA: TGTGCCAGCAGTGAACTCTATGAGCAGTTCTTC
size: .; V: TRBV28; J: TRBJ1-2; length: 13; D: .; CDR3: CASSLIGVKGYTF; DNA: TGTGCCAGCAGTTTAATCGGGGTTAAAGGCTACACCTTC
size: .; V: TRBV30; J: TRBJ1-5; length: 13; D: .; CDR3: CAWTRDTNQPQHF; DNA: TGTGCCTGGACACGGGACACAAATCAGCCCCAGCATTTT
size: .; V: TRBV19; J: TRBJ2-1; length: 16; D: TRBD2; CDR3: CASSIPGLAGGDEQFF; DNA: TGTGCCAGTAGTATACCGGGACTAGCGGGAGGGGATGAGCAGTTCTTC
size: .; V: TRBV9; J: TRBJ2-7; length: 16; D: TRBD2; CDR3: CASSVQSGRDFGEQYF; DNA: TGTGCCAGCAGCGTTCAAAGCGGGAGAGATTTTGGCGAGCAGTACTTC
size: .; V: TRBV18; J: TRBJ1-5; length: 15; D: .; CDR3: CASSPPSGSNQPQHF; DNA: TGTGCCAGCTCACCACCGTCAGGTAGCAATCAGCCCCAGCATTTT
size: few; V: TRBV18; J: TRBJ1-5; length: 15; D: .; CDR3: CASSPLGTDDQPQHF; DNA: TGTGCCAGCTCACCGCTGGGGACTGATGATCAGCCCCAGCATTTT
size: .; V: TRBV27; J: TRBJ2-7; length: 14; D: .; CDR3: CASSFQTGPYEQYF; DNA: TGTGCCAGCAGTTTTCAAACAGGACCCTACGAGCAGTACTTC
size: .; V: TRBV7-9; J: TRBJ2-1; length: 16; D: TRBD2; CDR3: CASSLIAGGGINEQFF; DNA: TGTGCCAGCAGCTTAATAGCGGGAGGGGGTATAAATGAGCAGTTCTTC
size: .; V: TRBV4-1; J: TRBJ1-2; length: 14; D: .; CDR3: CASAHQGKEYGYTF; DNA: TGCGCCAGCGCACATCAGGGTAAAGAGTATGGCTACACCTTC
size: .; V: TRBV2; J: TRBJ2-6; length: 14; D: .; CDR3: CASSLLSGANVLTF; DNA: TGTGCCAGCAGCCTTCTCTCTGGGGCCAACGTCCTGACTTTC
size: .; V: TRBV5-4; J: TRBJ2-1; length: 15; D: TRBD2; CDR3: CASSLPGLAGGEQFF; DNA: TGTGCCAGCAGCTTGCCGGGACTAGCGGGTGGTGAGCAGTTCTTC
size: .; V: TRBV7-2; J: TRBJ2-1; length: 18; D: TRBD2; CDR3: CASSLEPPGLASSNEQFF; DNA: TGTGCCAGCAGCTTAGAACCTCCGGGACTAGCGTCGAGTAATGAGCAGTTCTTC
size: .; V: TRBV30; J: TRBJ2-3; length: 13; D: .; CDR3: CAWSVGRPDTQYF; DNA: TGTGCCTGGAGTGTGGGGAGGCCAGATACGCAGTATTTT
size: .; V: TRBV5-1; J: TRBJ2-7; length: 14; D: TRBD2; CDR3: CASSPLGGTYEQYF; DNA: TGCGCCAGCAGCCCGCTCGGGGGGACCTACGAGCAGTACTTC
size: .; V: TRBV7-3; J: TRBJ2-1; length: 18; D: .; CDR3: CASSTREVGVGSYNEQFF; DNA: TGTGCCAGCAGCACTCGTGAGGTGGGAGTGGGCTCCTACAATGAGCAGTTCTTC
size: once; V: TRBV9; J: TRBJ1-1; length: 14; D: TRBD1; CDR3: CASSVGTAGTEAFF; DNA: TGTGCCAGCAGCGTGGGGACAGCTGGCACTGAAGCTTTCTTT
size: .; V: TRBV29-1; J: TRBJ2-1; length: 14; D: .; CDR3: CSVRGLFLNNEQFF; DNA: TGCAGCGTCCGCGGCCTCTTCCTAAACAATGAGCAGTTCTTC